What follows describes a single T cell receptor beta chain. Its antigen is not known. This entry belongs to a study of cytomegalovirus exposure and HLA in healthy donors. General study points: An analysis was carried out later, and it reportedly showed fewer N-insertions in an Asian-associated ancestry cluster than the 666-donor mean. Whilst most TCR sequences proved rare, a subset of public TCRs occurred across many donors. Later analysis showed TCR association rates varying by HLA locus, highest for DRB1 and lowest for HLA-C.

Every donor was a healthy person donating bone marrow. Use of 60 Vbeta and 13 Jbeta primers characterized the PCR. Assay used: immunoSEQ multiplex PCR; TCRdb lists only in-frame clones, some missing. The sample's table shows approximately 110,000 clones. CDR1 SEHNR and CDR2 FQNEAQ come from the germline V gene (reference sequence). The germline V and J ends were trimmed by 1 base and 2 bases, with 17 bases remaining between them. This CDR3 contains 17 residues. The sequenced sample was PBMCs. This chain connects TRBV7-9 to TRBJ1-2; D ambiguous. The TCR comes from a man younger than 35 in good health and CMV-seronegative. This CDR3 reads CASSLENRRGVNYGYTF. The CDR3 nucleotides are TGTGCCAGCAGCTTAGAGAACCGGCGCGGGGTCAACTATGGCTACACCTTC.